This TCR beta chain was obtained from a study of CD8 T cells in ankylosing spondylitis (dated by TCRdb to 2015 to 2018). For the wider study: T cell receptor beta repertoires were profiled in healthy donors and ankylosing spondylitis patients so that disease-linked TCR variants could be found. The whole study cohort included over a hundred healthy donors and 25 or so ankylosing spondylitis patients. Peripheral blood was sampled, and synovial fluid was additionally collected from ankylosing spondylitis patients. General conclusions and limits of the study: Some motif variants had previously been reported in the synovial fluid and blood of reactive arthritis patients, which suggests shared mechanisms of disease initiation. The disease-linked clones had a CD8+ phenotype and were found at relatively low frequencies in peripheral blood. Significant enrichment of the disease-linked clones was reported in matched synovial fluid samples from ankylosing spondylitis patients. A TCR beta motif made up of under ten highly homologous amino acid variants appeared to be characteristic of blood from ankylosing spondylitis patients.

With respect to this clonotype: The antigen it binds to is not known. Per-base qualities were not stored, and no clone one base away is much larger.

Sequences SGHRS (CDR1) and YFSETQ (CDR2) are obtained from the germline V gene. After removal of 4 bases from V and 3 bases from J, the junction retains 6 bases not matched to a gene. Including cysteine and phenylalanine, the CDR3 has 16 amino acids. The sequence is cut down to CDR3 DNA, 48 bases in frame from base 1. Sequenced on an Illumina HiSeq 2500. TCR beta libraries were prepared by quantitative 5'-RACE with molecular barcodes. The source study handled its data this way. To identify disease-linked TCR variants, a new computational method was used, one built on a probabilistic model of VDJ rearrangement. TCRdb reprocessed the public reads (quality trimming at Q25 with fastp, clone calling with MiXCR) and kept in-frame beta chains. Every entry covers one CDR3 protein and lists the most common genes and DNA from its rows. What appears here as the V and J calls and clone size reflects TCRdb's work, not the paper's. The sample yields about 440,000 distinct CDR3 sequences; about 15% were counted once. 0.85% to 1.3% of the sample goes to the ten largest clones.

This clonotype was sampled from a male donor with ankylosing spondylitis. Sequencing used blood, either unsorted or a sorted T cell fraction (not recorded which). This chain joins TRBV5-1 to TRBJ1-4; 10 bases in between match TRBD1. The CDR3 region: CASSRRTGGPNEKLFF. The DNA is TGCGCCAGCAGCCGAAGGACAGGGGGACCTAATGAAAAACTGTTTTTT.